This T cell receptor (beta chain) was sequenced during a study of OX40 agonist ivuxolimab in advanced cancers. The CDR3 is 15 amino acids. V lost 6 bases, J lost 0 bases, and 12 bases lay in between. Per germline, CDR1 MDHEN and CDR2 SYDVKM. Clones were sequenced by immunoSEQ multiplex PCR, and TCRdb holds only the in-frame ones, with some missing. The repertoire holds tens of thousands of clones, approximately 86% seen once, with around 28% in the top ten. Material: CD4+ or CD8+ T cells sorted from blood, obtained in a trial of the OX40 agonist ivuxolimab. This chain uses TRBV28 with TRBJ1-5; D not resolved. The TCR was taken from an adult with an advanced solid tumor such as melanoma, head and neck, liver or kidney cancer. Written as DNA, the CDR3 is TGTGCCAGCAGACCCCATCGGAATAGCAATCAGCCCCAGCATTTT. Translated, it gives CASRPHRNSNQPQHF.